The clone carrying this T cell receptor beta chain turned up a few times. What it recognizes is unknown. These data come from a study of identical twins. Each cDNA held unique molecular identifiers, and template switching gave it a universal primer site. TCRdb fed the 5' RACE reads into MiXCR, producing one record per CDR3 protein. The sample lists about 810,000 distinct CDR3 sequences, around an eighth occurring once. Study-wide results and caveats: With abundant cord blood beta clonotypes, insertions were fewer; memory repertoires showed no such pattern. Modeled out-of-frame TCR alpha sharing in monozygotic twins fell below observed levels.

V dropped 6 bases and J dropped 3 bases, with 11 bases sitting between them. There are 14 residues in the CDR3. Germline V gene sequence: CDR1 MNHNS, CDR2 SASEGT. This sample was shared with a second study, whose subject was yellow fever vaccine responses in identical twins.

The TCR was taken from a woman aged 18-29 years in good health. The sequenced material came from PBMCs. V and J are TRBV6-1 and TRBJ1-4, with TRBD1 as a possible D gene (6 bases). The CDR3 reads CASSDGGPNEKLFF. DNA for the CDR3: TGTGCCAGCAGCGACGGGGGCCCTAATGAAAAACTGTTTTTT.